A selection of T cell receptor beta chains follows, all from one sample in a study of radiotherapy plus CTLA-4 blockade in lung cancer. The assay was immunoSEQ multiplex PCR, and TCRdb's table has in-frame clones only and misses some. The profile shows 62,000 or so clones, 79% of them singletons. The sequences come from peripheral blood, collected from a patient treated with radiotherapy plus ipilimumab. All receptors come from a human donor with non-small cell lung cancer who had a complete response to radiotherapy plus ipilimumab. Each CDR3 is given with its conserved first and last residue. A D gene is named only where the DNA matches it firmly. Expanded clones get a size class; other rows say once, few or many, or leave the size out.

V,length,J,size,D,DNA,CDR3
TRBV7-9,16,TRBJ2-1,few,TRBD2,TGTGCCAGCAGCTTAGCCCTAGCGGGGGGGTTTAATGAGCAGTTCTTC,CASSLALAGGFNEQFF
TRBV27,14,TRBJ1-2,.,.,TGTGCCAGCAGTCCCCCGGAGGGGGTAGGAGGCTACACCTTC,CASSPPEGVGGYTF
TRBV2,13,TRBJ1-4,.,.,TGTGCCAGCATGGACCTACCCCGGGGAAAACTGTTTTTT,CASMDLPRGKLFF
TRBV6-6,13,TRBJ2-1,.,.,TGTGCCAGCAGTTACCAGGGTTACAATGAGCAGTTCTTC,CASSYQGYNEQFF
TRBV7-9,13,TRBJ1-1,few,.,TGTGCCAGCAGCTCACTAGGACCGACTGAAGCTTTCTTT,CASSSLGPTEAFF
TRBV5-1,13,TRBJ2-1,.,TRBD2,TGCGCCAGTGGTACTAGCGGAGACAATGAGCAGTTCTTC,CASGTSGDNEQFF
TRBV4-1,16,TRBJ2-7,.,.,TGCGCCAGCAGCCAAGAGGGAGGTGGTGCTTCCTACGAGCAGTACTTC,CASSQEGGGASYEQYF
TRBV9,12,TRBJ2-5,.,.,TGTGCCAGCAGCACTGGACTGGAGACCCAGTACTTC,CASSTGLETQYF
TRBV6-6,14,TRBJ1-5,.,TRBD1,TGTGCCAGCAGGGGGGGGACAGAAAAACGGCCCCAGCATTTT,CASRGGTEKRPQHF
TRBV27,15,TRBJ2-7,.,.,TGTGCCAGCAGTGGCATCCGGGCCCGATCCTACGAGCAGTACTTC,CASSGIRARSYEQYF
TRBV14,13,TRBJ1-1,few,.,TGTGCCAGCAGCCAAGATCTAAGGGCGGGGGCTTTCTTT,CASSQDLRAGAFF
TRBV7-2,15,TRBJ2-3,few,.,TGTGCCAGCAGCTTAGCGGGGACTGCCTCAGATACGCAGTATTTT,CASSLAGTASDTQYF
TRBV7-2,16,TRBJ2-2,many,TRBD2,TGTGCCAGCAGCTTAGTCACGGCTAGCGGCACCGGGGAGCTGTTTTTT,CASSLVTASGTGELFF